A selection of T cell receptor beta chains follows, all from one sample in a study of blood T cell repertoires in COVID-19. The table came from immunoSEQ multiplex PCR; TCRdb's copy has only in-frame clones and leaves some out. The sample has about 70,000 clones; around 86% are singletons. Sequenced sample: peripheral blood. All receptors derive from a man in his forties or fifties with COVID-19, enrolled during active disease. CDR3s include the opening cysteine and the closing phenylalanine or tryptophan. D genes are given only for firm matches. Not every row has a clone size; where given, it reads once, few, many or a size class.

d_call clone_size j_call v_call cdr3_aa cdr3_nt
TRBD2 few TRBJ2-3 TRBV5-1 CASSRLSSGGTTDTQYF TGCGCCAGCAGCAGACTGTCTAGCGGGGGGACCACAGATACGCAGTATTTT
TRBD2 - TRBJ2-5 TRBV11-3 CASSLGLAGGQETQYF TGTGCCAGCAGCTTGGGACTAGCGGGGGGCCAAGAGACCCAGTACTTC
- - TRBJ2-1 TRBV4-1 CASSQDARDPFF TGCGCCAGCAGCCAAGATGCCAGGGATCCGTTCTTC
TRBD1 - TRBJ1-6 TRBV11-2 CASSPQGANSPLHF TGTGCCAGCAGCCCCCAGGGGGCGAATTCACCCCTCCACTTT
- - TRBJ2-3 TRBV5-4 CASSPGRQAPDTQYF TGTGCCAGCAGCCCTGGCCGGCAGGCCCCAGATACGCAGTATTTT
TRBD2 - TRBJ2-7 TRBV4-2 CASSQGVGLAAEQYF TGTGCCAGCAGCCAAGGTGTCGGACTAGCGGCCGAGCAGTACTTC
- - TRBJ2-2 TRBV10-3 CATSGLDTGELFF TGTGCCACCTCGGGACTCGACACCGGGGAGCTGTTTTTT
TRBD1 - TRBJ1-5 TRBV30 CAWSRDRDNQPQHF TGTGCCTGGAGCCGGGACAGGGACAATCAGCCCCAGCATTTT
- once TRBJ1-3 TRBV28 CASSRYRATTIYF TGTGCCAGCAGCCGATACAGGGCGACCACCATATATTTT
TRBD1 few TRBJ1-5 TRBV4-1 CASSQEAGGTLYGNQPQHF TGCGCCAGCAGCCAAGAGGCAGGGGGAACATTGTACGGCAATCAGCCCCAGCATTTT
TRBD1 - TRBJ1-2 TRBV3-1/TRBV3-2 CASSQVGTEDYGYTF TGTGCCAGCAGCCAAGTTGGGACAGAGGACTATGGCTACACCTTC
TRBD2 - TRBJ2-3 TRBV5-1 CASSLASGGTDTQYF TGCGCCAGCAGCTTGGCTAGCGGGGGGACAGATACGCAGTATTTT
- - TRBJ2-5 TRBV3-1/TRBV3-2 CASSQVSIRETQYF TGTGCCAGCAGCCAAGTATCTATCCGGGAGACCCAGTACTTC
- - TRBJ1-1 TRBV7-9 CASNLQENTEAFF TGTGCCAGCAACCTACAGGAGAACACTGAAGCTTTCTTT
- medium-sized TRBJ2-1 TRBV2 CASSLFPFLQFF TGTGCCAGCAGCCTCTTTCCTTTTTTGCAGTTCTTC
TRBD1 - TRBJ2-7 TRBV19 CASKRTGTGAYEQYF TGTGCCAGTAAGAGGACGGGGACAGGGGCCTACGAGCAGTACTTC
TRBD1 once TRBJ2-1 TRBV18 CASSPHSQDGTGYNEQFF TGTGCCAGCTCACCACACTCACAAGACGGGACAGGGTACAATGAGCAGTTCTTC
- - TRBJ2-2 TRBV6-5 CASLFRVLTGELFF TGTGCCAGCCTCTTCAGGGTCTTAACCGGGGAGCTGTTTTTT
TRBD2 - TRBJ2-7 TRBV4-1 CASSQGTGGSLGYEQYF TGCGCCAGCAGCCAGGGCACCGGGGGGAGTTTAGGCTACGAGCAGTACTTC
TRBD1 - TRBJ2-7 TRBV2 CASSEDWIQGNPGTINYEQYF TGTGCCAGCAGTGAAGATTGGATACAGGGGAACCCCGGGACCATTAACTACGAGCAGTACTTC
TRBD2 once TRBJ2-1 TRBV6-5 CASSPRTSKGNEQFF TGTGCCAGCAGTCCCCGGACTAGCAAAGGAAATGAGCAGTTCTTC
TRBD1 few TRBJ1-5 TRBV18 CASSPRGGGSNQPQHF TGTGCCAGCTCCCCGAGAGGAGGGGGCAGCAATCAGCCCCAGCATTTT
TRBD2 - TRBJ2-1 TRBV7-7 CASRSGTGSTYNEQFF TGTGCCAGCAGAAGCGGGACCGGGAGCACCTACAATGAGCAGTTCTTC
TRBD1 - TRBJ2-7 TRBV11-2 CASSPLGQEDLAEQYF TGTGCCAGCAGTCCACTGGGACAGGAGGACTTGGCCGAGCAGTACTTC
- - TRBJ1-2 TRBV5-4 CASSPPGEHLIYGYTF TGTGCCAGCAGTCCCCCCGGGGAACACCTCATCTATGGCTACACCTTC
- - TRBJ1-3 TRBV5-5 CASSLDHAGTGNTIYF TGTGCCAGCAGCTTGGACCACGCAGGGACTGGAAACACCATATATTTT
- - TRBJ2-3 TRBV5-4 CASRPTSSSTDTQYF TGTGCCAGCAGGCCGACTAGTTCTAGCACAGATACGCAGTATTTT
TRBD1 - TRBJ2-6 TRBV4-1 CASSQEGQNSGANVLTF TGCGCCAGCAGCCAAGAGGGACAGAACTCTGGGGCCAACGTCCTGACTTTC
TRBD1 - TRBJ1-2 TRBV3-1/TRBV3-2 CASSLRRTGITGYTF TGTGCCAGCAGCCTACGGAGGACAGGGATTACTGGCTACACCTTC
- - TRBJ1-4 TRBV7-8 CASSRSTNEKLFF TGTGCCAGCAGCCGTAGCACTAATGAAAAACTGTTTTTT